These 2 T cell receptor beta chains were sequenced from one sample in a study of blood T cells in healthy people across ages. PCR was performed a second time for about 7 to 12 cycles using a sample-barcoded 5' primer and a J-beta primer mix. TCRdb ran MiXCR on the 5' RACE reads and lists one entry per CDR3 protein. The sample has more than 750,000 distinct CDR3 sequences, under 35% seen once; the top ten hold about 10%. These data are also associated with another study on T cells of mothers and their children.

The sample consisted of blood. These receptors were obtained from a middle-aged woman in good health.

The V call is TRBV7-2, the J call TRBJ1-4, with 7 bases identical to TRBD1. The CDR3 contains 13 residues. Germline assignment: CDR1 SGHTA and CDR2 FQGNSA. With V trimmed by 5 bases and J by 7 bases, 4 bases remained unmatched. Here the CDR3 reads CASSRDRAEKLFF. DNA of the CDR3: TGTGCCAGCAGCCGCGACAGGGCTGAAAAACTGTTTTTT.

The chain joins TRBV5-1 to TRBJ2-1, with 8 bases lining up with TRBD1. This CDR3 region has 16 residues. The V gene end was trimmed by 2 bases and the J gene end by 4 bases; junction bases not matched to a gene: 8. Germline CDR1 SGHRS, CDR2 YFSETQ. The chain's CDR3 is CASSLSPGTGYNEQFF. In nucleotides, the CDR3 is TGCGCCAGCAGCTTAAGCCCCGGGACAGGATACAATGAGCAGTTCTTC.